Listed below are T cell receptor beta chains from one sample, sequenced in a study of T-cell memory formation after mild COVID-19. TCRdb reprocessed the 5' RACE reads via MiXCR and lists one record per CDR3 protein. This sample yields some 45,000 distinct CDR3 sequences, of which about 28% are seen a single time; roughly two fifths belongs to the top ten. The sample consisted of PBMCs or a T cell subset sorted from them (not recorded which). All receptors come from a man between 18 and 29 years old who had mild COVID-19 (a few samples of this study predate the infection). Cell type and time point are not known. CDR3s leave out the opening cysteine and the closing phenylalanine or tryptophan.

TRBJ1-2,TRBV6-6,ASSSHPGTELYGYT
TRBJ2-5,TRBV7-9,ASSQTSGAGETQY
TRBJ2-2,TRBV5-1,ASFGQGSTGELF
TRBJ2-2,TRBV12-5,ASGLQGVSGELF
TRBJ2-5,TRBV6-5,ASSYSWRGALQETQY
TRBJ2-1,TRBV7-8,ASSGGYYNEQF
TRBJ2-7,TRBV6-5,ASSYGLVYEQY
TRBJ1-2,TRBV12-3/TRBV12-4,ASSSNQVNYGYT
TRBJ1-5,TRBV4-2,ASRETGGNQPQH
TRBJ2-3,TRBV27,ASSWGRSTDTQY
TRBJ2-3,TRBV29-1,SVFLAGGDTQY
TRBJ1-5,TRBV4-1,ASSRGTGNYQPQH
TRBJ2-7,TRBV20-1,SARDLVRATYEQY
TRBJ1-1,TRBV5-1,ASSPVGKNTEAF
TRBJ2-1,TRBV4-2,ASSPQRGGSAEQF
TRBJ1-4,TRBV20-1,SAASLTTNEKLF
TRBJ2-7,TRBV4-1,ASSPQRGGYSYEQY
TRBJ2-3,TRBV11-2,ASSLTGRSADTQY
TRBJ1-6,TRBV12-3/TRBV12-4,ASSPAGTRNSPLH
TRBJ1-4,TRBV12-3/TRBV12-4,ASSLGGEEKLF
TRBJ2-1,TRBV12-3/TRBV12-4,ASSWTGYNEQF
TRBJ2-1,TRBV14,ASSQRDSYNEQF
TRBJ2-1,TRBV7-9,ASSLLAGTGYHNEQF
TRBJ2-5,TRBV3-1,ASSPGETQY
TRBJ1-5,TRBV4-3,ASSQGVSNQPQH
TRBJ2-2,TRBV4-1,ASSQDGRNTGELF
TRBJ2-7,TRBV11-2,ASSPEDRVYEQY
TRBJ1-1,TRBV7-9,ASSLGLTEAF
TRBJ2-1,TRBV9,ASSVAPTSGGRDEQF
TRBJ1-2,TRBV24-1,ATSAMDRGDGYT
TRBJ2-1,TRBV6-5,ASSYGPQSYNEQF
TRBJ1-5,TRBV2,ASSEGQGPSNQPQH
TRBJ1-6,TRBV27,ASSFAPGPTGGSPLH
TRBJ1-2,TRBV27,ASSFKGTNYGYT
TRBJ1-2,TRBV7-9,ASSIEMSYGYT